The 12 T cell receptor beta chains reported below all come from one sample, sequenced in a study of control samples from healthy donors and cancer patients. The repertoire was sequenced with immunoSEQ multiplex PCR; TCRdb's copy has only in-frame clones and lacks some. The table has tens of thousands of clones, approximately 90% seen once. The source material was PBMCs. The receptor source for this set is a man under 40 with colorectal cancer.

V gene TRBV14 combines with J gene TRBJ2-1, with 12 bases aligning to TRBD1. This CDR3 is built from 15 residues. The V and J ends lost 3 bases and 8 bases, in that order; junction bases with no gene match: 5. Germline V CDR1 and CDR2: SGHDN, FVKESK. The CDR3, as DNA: TGTGCCAGCAGCCAGATGGGACAGGGGGCCCATGAGCAGTTCTTC. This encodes CASSQMGQGAHEQFF.

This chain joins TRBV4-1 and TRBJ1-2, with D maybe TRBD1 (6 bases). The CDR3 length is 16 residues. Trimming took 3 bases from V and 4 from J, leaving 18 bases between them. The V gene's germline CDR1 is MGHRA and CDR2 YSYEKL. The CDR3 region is CASSQGGQGYIYGYTF. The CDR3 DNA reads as TGCGCCAGCAGCCAGGGGGGCCAGGGGTACATCTATGGCTACACCTTC.

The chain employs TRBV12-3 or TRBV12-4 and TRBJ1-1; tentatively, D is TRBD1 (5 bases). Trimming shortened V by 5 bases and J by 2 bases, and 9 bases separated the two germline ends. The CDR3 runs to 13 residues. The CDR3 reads CASSIGGNTEAFF. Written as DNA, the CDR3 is TGTGCCAGCAGTATCGGGGGAAACACTGAAGCTTTCTTT.

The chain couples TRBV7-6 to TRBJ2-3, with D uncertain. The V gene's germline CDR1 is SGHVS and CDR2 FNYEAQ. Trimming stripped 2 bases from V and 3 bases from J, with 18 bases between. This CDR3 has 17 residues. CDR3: CASSLKATTARTDTQYF. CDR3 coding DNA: TGTGCCAGCAGCTTAAAGGCGACGACGGCAAGAACAGATACGCAGTATTTT.

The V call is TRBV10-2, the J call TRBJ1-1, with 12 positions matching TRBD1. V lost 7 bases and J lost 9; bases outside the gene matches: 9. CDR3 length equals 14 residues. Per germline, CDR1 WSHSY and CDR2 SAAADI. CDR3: CASINRDRGHQAFF. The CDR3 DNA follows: TGCGCCAGCATTAACCGGGACAGGGGGCACCAAGCTTTCTTT.

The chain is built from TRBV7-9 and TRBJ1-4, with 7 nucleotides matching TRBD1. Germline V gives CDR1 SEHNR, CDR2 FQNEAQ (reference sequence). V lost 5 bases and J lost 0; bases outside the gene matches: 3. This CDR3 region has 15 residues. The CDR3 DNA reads TGTGCCAGCAGCCGAGGGACAGCAACTAATGAAAAACTGTTTTTT. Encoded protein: CASSRGTATNEKLFF. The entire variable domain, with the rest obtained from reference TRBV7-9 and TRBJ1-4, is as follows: DTGVSQNPRHKITKRGQNVTFRCDPISEHNRLYWYRQTLGQGPEFLTYFQNEAQLEKSRLLSDRFSAERPKGSFSTLEIQRTEQGDSAMYLCASSRGTATNEKLFFGSGTQLSVL.

CDR3 DNA sequence: TGTGCCAGCAGAAAGACAGCTTTGAACACTGAAGCTTTCTTT. Amino acid sequence: CASRKTALNTEAFF. This chain uses TRBV2 with TRBJ1-1; D is possibly TRBD1 (5 bases). The V gene's germline CDR1 is SNHLY and CDR2 FYNNEI. CDR3 length equals 14 residues. V lost 6 bases, J lost 0 bases, and 11 bases lay in between.

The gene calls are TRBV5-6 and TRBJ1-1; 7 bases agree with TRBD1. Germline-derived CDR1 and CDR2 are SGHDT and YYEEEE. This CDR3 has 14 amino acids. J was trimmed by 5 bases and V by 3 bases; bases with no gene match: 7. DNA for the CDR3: TGTGCCAGCAGCTGGTCGCAGGGGGGTACTGAAGCTTTCTTT. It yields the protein CASSWSQGGTEAFF.

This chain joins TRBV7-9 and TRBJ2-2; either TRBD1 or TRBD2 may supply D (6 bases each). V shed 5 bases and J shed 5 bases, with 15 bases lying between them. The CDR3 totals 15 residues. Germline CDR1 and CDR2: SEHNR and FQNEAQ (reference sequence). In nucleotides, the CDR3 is TGTGCCAGCAGCCCTCGGGGGCGGCGGACCGGGGAGCTGTTTTTT. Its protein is CASSPRGRRTGELFF.

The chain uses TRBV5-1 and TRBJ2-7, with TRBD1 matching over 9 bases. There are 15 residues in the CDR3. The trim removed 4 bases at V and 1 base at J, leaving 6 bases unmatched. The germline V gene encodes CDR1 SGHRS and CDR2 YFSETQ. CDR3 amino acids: CASSPTGQGSYEQYF. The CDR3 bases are TGCGCCAGCAGCCCCACGGGACAGGGATCCTACGAGCAGTACTTC.

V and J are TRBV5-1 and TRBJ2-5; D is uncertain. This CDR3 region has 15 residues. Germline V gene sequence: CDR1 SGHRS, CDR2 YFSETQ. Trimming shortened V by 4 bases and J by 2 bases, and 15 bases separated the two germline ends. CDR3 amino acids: CASSPGAKGQETQYF. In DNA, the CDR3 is TGCGCCAGCAGCCCGGGCGCGAAGGGACAAGAGACCCAGTACTTC.

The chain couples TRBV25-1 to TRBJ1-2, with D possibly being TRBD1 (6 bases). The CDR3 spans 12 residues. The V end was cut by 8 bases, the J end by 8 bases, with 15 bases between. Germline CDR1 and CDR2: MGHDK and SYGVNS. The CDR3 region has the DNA TGTGCCAGCGGGTGGGGGGCATGGGGCTACACCTTC. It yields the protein CASGWGAWGYTF.